These 21 T cell receptor beta chains share one sample of origin, sequenced in a study of blood T cells in healthy people across ages. A sample-barcoded 5' primer and a J-beta primer mix were used in a second PCR of roughly 7 to 12 cycles. A single record per CDR3 protein comes from TCRdb applying MiXCR to the 5' RACE reads. The data show 850,000 to 1,100,000 distinct CDR3 sequences, around two fifths seen once. Sequencing input: blood. These TCRs come from a young man in good health.

This clonotype came up a few times. V gene TRBV20-1 combines with J gene TRBJ2-5, with 11 bases fitting TRBD2. V trimming: 4 bases; J trimming: 3 bases; junction bases outside the gene matches: 4. The CDR3 is 14 residues long. Germline CDR1 is DFQATT and CDR2 is SNEGSKA (reference sequence). CDR3 sequence: CSATQTSGKETQYF. The CDR3 coding sequence is TGCAGTGCTACCCAGACTAGCGGGAAAGAGACCCAGTACTTC.

V is TRBV14 and J is TRBJ1-4; weak D call: TRBD1 (6 bases). V dropped 3 bases and J dropped 8 bases, with 13 bases sitting between them. Germline loops: CDR1 SGHDN, CDR2 FVKESK. This CDR3 spans 14 amino acids. The CDR3 spells CASSQGGVLEKLFF. The CDR3 coding sequence is TGTGCCAGCAGCCAGGGGGGCGTCCTCGAAAAACTGTTTTTT.

This clonotype has a handful of counts. V is TRBV12-3 or TRBV12-4 and J is TRBJ1-6, with D perhaps matching TRBD1 (5 bases). V was shortened by 3 bases and J by 2 bases, with 14 bases between the two germline ends. The CDR3 totals 17 residues. CDR3: CASSFGWDGPYNSPLHF. In DNA form, the CDR3 reads TGTGCCAGCAGTTTCGGTTGGGACGGACCCTATAATTCACCCCTCCACTTT.

J is TRBJ2-5 and V is TRBV5-1; D may be TRBD1 (5 bases). V dropped 0 bases and J dropped 2 bases, with 11 bases sitting between them. Germline loops: CDR1 SGHRS, CDR2 YFSETQ. This CDR3 region has 15 residues. CDR3 coding DNA: TGCGCCAGCAGCTTGGTGTCAGGGTATCAAGAGACCCAGTACTTC. Protein sequence: CASSLVSGYQETQYF. The variable domain in full, with the rest retrieved from reference TRBV5-1 and TRBJ2-5, is KAGVTQTPRYLIKTRGQQVTLSCSPISGHRSVSWYQQTPGQGLQFLFEYFSETQRNKGNFPGRFSGRQFSNSRSEMNVSTLELGDSALYLCASSLVSGYQETQYFGPGTRLLVL.

This clonotype was seen a few times. V gene TRBV20-1 combines with J gene TRBJ2-7; 10 positions match TRBD2. This CDR3 region has 14 residues. Germline V gene data show CDR1 as DFQATT and CDR2 as SNEGSKA (reference sequence). The V and J ends lost 0 bases and 7 bases, in that order; junction bases with no gene match: 6. CDR3 in DNA: TGCAGTGCTAGAGATACGGCTAGCGGGAGAGAGCAGTACTTC. This sequence encodes CSARDTASGREQYF.

The chain carries TRBV6-1 and TRBJ2-5; 10 nucleotides line up with TRBD1. Germline trimming cut 0 bases from V and 11 bases from J; bases unmatched to any gene: 12. CDR3 length equals 16 residues. Germline-derived CDR1 and CDR2 are MNHNS and SASEGT. CDR3 nucleotides: TGTGCCAGCAGTGAAGCAGACAGGGGGCTGATCTATGAGCAGTACTTC. It encodes CASSEADRGLIYEQYF.

This clonotype turned up a few times. The chain combines TRBV7-2 with TRBJ1-2, with a possible D match to TRBD1 (6 bases). The CDR3 has 14 amino acids. The germline V gene encodes CDR1 SGHTA and CDR2 FQGNSA. Trimming removed 5 bases from V and 6 bases from J, with 16 bases in between. The CDR3 here is CASSRYPGENGYTF. The CDR3 DNA sequence: TGTGCCAGCAGCCGTTATCCAGGGGAGAATGGCTACACCTTC.

V usage is TRBV5-1 and J usage is TRBJ2-7; 9 bases fit TRBD1. The CDR3 extends over 14 amino acids. V shed 4 bases, J shed 3 bases, and the junction held 5 bases outside the gene matches. Germline V gene data show CDR1 as SGHRS and CDR2 as YFSETQ. Here the CDR3 reads CASSVDRGYYEQYF. The DNA of the CDR3 is TGCGCCAGCAGCGTGGACAGGGGCTACTACGAGCAGTACTTC.

This sequence joins TRBV7-9 and TRBJ2-1; TRBD2 aligns across 12 bases. This CDR3 comprises 18 residues. The V segment lost 5 bases and the J segment 10 bases; nucleotides outside the gene matches: 18. In germline, CDR1 is SEHNR, CDR2 FQNEAQ (reference sequence). The CDR3 protein is CASSEEFGRLAGVREQFF. CDR3 sequence (DNA): TGTGCCAGCAGCGAAGAGTTCGGACGACTAGCGGGGGTACGGGAGCAGTTCTTC. The complete variable domain, with remaining parts taken from reference TRBV7-9 and TRBJ2-1, reads DTGVSQNPRHKITKRGQNVTFRCDPISEHNRLYWYRQTLGQGPEFLTYFQNEAQLEKSRLLSDRFSAERPKGSFSTLEIQRTEQGDSAMYLCASSEEFGRLAGVREQFFGPGTRLTVL.

The sample holds a few counts of this clonotype. The chain combines TRBV15 with TRBJ2-7; D is unresolved. Trimming took off 1 base at V and 3 bases at J, with 4 bases between the two ends. The germline V gene has CDR1 LNHNV and CDR2 YYDKDF (reference sequence). There are 12 residues in the CDR3. The CDR3 protein is CATSRVHYEQYF. CDR3 sequence (DNA): TGTGCCACCAGCAGAGTACACTACGAGCAGTACTTC. The full variable domain, with the rest looked up from reference TRBV15 and TRBJ2-7, is DAMVIQNPRYQVTQFGKPVTLSCSQTLNHNVMYWYQQKSSQAPKLLFHYYDKDFNNEADTPDNFQSRRPNTSFCFLDIRSPGLGDTAMYLCATSRVHYEQYFGPGTRLTVT.

This clonotype was seen ten or more times. The genes are TRBV20-1 and TRBJ1-2, with a possible D match to TRBD1 (5 bases). CDR1 and CDR2 from the germline V gene are DFQATT and SNEGSKA (reference sequence). The V gene lost 4 bases and the J gene lost 1 base, with 22 bases spanning the gap. The length of the CDR3 is 17 residues. The CDR3 here is CSAKSGPRQPFNYGYTF. The CDR3 coding sequence is TGCAGTGCTAAAAGTGGCCCGAGACAGCCATTTAACTATGGCTACACCTTC.

This rearrangement joins TRBV7-2 to TRBJ2-5; D is undetermined. Trimming removed 1 base from V and 11 bases from J, with 23 bases in between. The germline CDR1 and CDR2 sequences are SGHTA and FQGNSA. The CDR3 totals 16 residues. This CDR3 is CASSLGGWGLNNEQYF. CDR3 DNA: TGTGCCAGCAGCTTAGGAGGTTGGGGTCTAAACAATGAGCAGTACTTC.

This clonotype was observed a handful of times. This rearrangement joins TRBV28 to TRBJ2-1; tentatively, D is TRBD1 or TRBD2 (6 bases each). The CDR3 is 13 residues long. Trimming shortened V by 7 bases and J by 12 bases, and 19 bases separated the two germline ends. Germline V gene sequence: CDR1 MDHEN, CDR2 SYDVKM. CDR3 sequence: CASIGGPPHGQFF. The CDR3 region has the DNA TGTGCCAGCATTGGGGGGCCCCCCCATGGGCAGTTCTTC.

The sample holds a few counts of this clonotype. The V gene is TRBV20-1, the J gene TRBJ1-6; unclear D gene. The CDR3 runs to 11 residues. V was trimmed by 5 bases and J by 12 bases, leaving 11 bases between them. Germline loops: CDR1 DFQATT, CDR2 SNEGSKA (reference sequence). As DNA, the CDR3 is TGCAGTGCTTTGGCGGGTAAACCCCTCCACTTT. Its protein product is CSALAGKPLHF.

The sample holds one count of this clonotype. V and J are TRBV27 and TRBJ2-7; 10 nucleotides align to TRBD1. CDR3 size: 14 residues. V shed 6 bases and J 1 base; nucleotides not matched to a gene: 3. CDR1 and CDR2 (germline): MNHEY, SMNVEV (reference sequence). The CDR3 region has the DNA TGTGCCAGCAGGACGGGACAGGGGTCCTACGAGCAGTACTTC. Its translation is CASRTGQGSYEQYF.

This chain connects TRBV9 to TRBJ1-2, with D maybe TRBD1 (6 bases). With 4 bases removed from V and 1 base from J, the gap between germline ends came to 17 bases. CDR1 SGDLS and CDR2 YYNGEE come from the germline V gene. This CDR3 spans 16 amino acids. The CDR3 DNA follows: TGTGCCAGCAGCCTCCGGGACAAGGACCTTAACTATGGCTACACCTTC. Its protein is CASSLRDKDLNYGYTF. The whole variable domain, filled in from reference TRBV9 and TRBJ1-2, reads DSGVTQTPKHLITATGQRVTLRCSPRSGDLSVYWYQQSLDQGLQFLIQYYNGEERAKGNILERFSAQQFPDLHSELNLSSLELGDSALYFCASSLRDKDLNYGYTFGSGTRLTVV.

As to this clonotype: Germline and junction disagree at one end, which may indicate a read error. CDR3 region: CAGSYSPGQGWYGYTF. In nucleotides, the CDR3 is TGTGCCGGCAGTTACTCCCCGGGACAGGGTTGGTATGGCTACACCTTC. The chain recombines TRBV6-5 with TRBJ1-2; 9 bases agree with TRBD1. This CDR3 is 16 amino acids long. The germline V gene has CDR1 MNHEY and CDR2 SVGAGI.

This clonotype has a count of ten or more. The chain recombines TRBV4-3 with TRBJ2-1; 12 bases are shared with TRBD2. The CDR3 runs 21 residues. Trimming removed 0 bases from V and 0 bases from J; junction bases left unmatched: 12. CDR1 is LGHNA, CDR2 YSLEER, per germline. The CDR3 DNA sequence: TGCGCCAGCAGCCAAGATTCGAGGACTAGCGGGGCCATGAGCTCCTACAATGAGCAGTTCTTC. This codes for CASSQDSRTSGAMSSYNEQFF.

This clonotype has a handful of counts. The chain uses TRBV20-1 and TRBJ2-1; 11 nucleotides agree with TRBD2. The DNA end favors TRBJ2-7, so the J call may be wrong. The CDR3 sequence is 15 residues long. Germline V gives CDR1 DFQATT, CDR2 SNEGSKA (reference sequence). The CDR3 loop is CSALGLAERYNEQYF. The CDR3 bases are TGCAGTGCTCTGGGACTAGCGGAGCGATACAATGAGCAGTACTTC.

Regarding this clonotype: A junction boundary mismatches the germline segment, possibly from a read error. The chain has TRBV3-1 and TRBJ2-3; 11 nucleotides match TRBD1. CDR1 LGHDT and CDR2 YNNKEL come from the germline V gene (reference sequence). The CDR3 has 16 amino acids. CDR3 in amino acids: CACSQEPGQGADTQYF. CDR3 sequence (DNA): TGTGCCTGCAGCCAGGAACCGGGACAGGGGGCAGATACGCAGTATTTT.

A few counts support this clonotype. The rearrangement joins TRBV20-1 to TRBJ1-5, with D unclear. The CDR3 totals 16 residues. The germline V and J ends were trimmed by 3 bases and 1 base, with 16 bases remaining between them. Germline V gene lookup returns CDR1 DFQATT and CDR2 SNEGSKA (reference sequence). CDR3 in DNA: TGCAGTGCTAGTGGCGGGTGGGTCTCGAGCAATCAGCCCCAGCATTTT. Its translation is CSASGGWVSSNQPQHF.